This T cell receptor beta chain was sequenced during a study of T cell responses to AZD1222 COVID-19 vaccine. General observations from the study: The sample set comprised mostly white British donors with more females, and clonal diversity was possibly underestimated. The study found Spike-specific TCR breadth and depth rose after two AZD1222 doses.

About this clone: As yet, its antigen is unknown.

Germline loops: CDR1 LNHDA, CDR2 SQIVND (reference sequence). Trimming took off 5 bases at V and 2 bases at J, with 16 bases between the two ends. This CDR3 has 15 residues. Libraries were prepared by immunoSEQ multiplex PCR; TCRdb keeps only in-frame clonotypes and omits some of them. The sample holds about 79,000 clones, 80% seen once. The gene calls are TRBV19 and TRBJ2-7; weak D call: TRBD2 (5 bases). This clonotype originated in an adult in good health. Specimen: peripheral blood, collected on day 0 of AZD1222 vaccination. CDR3 protein: CASSESRGPTYEQYF. CDR3 coding DNA: TGTGCCAGTAGTGAGTCCCGGGGTCCCACCTACGAGCAGTACTTC.